This T cell receptor beta chain was captured in a study of early T cells in non-severe SARS-CoV-2 infection. Study details: Unpaired chains resulted from sequencing bulk RNA of unsorted whole blood. The study's findings and limits: Reliance on VDJdb matching favored anti-spike CD8 responses; private and CD4 specificities were missed.

The TCR library protocol attached unique molecular identifiers to the individual cDNA molecules. TCRdb re-analysed the 5' RACE reads in MiXCR, keeping a single row per CDR3 protein. Of fewer than 25,000 distinct CDR3 sequences detected, about 3.7% appear once; the ten largest clones hold around 5.6%. V lost 4 bases and J 2 bases, leaving 12 bases between the germline ends. CDR3 length: 14 residues. The V gene's germline CDR1 is MNHEY and CDR2 SVGEGT. This clonotype has ten or more counts. Its antigen is as yet unknown. The sequencing input was whole blood. The rearrangement joins TRBV6-2 or TRBV6-3 to TRBJ2-7, with D perhaps TRBD1 (6 bases). The source of this sequence is an adult who was a healthcare worker with PCR-confirmed SARS-CoV-2 infection or an uninfected control (not recorded which). In nucleotides, the CDR3 is TGTGCCAGCAGTTTACCCGACAGGACCTACGAGCAGTACTTC. As protein: CASSLPDRTYEQYF.